This T cell receptor (beta chain) was found in a study of spatial heterogeneity in lung cancer. Study-wide findings and caveats: Expanded tumor TCRs that were ubiquitous appeared in blood more at resection than follow-up.

The time point is: sample taken at primary tumor resection. The sequenced material consisted of unsorted whole RNA from tumor, nontumor lung or frozen PBMC. The donors, about 78 patients with untreated early-stage non-small cell lung cancer, provided the samples. TCRdb itself ran the 5' RACE reads through MiXCR, one entry per CDR3 protein. The table includes 80,000 to 95,000 distinct CDR3 sequences, roughly 10% detected once. This clonotype was detected many times. Its specificity is unknown. The V gene end was trimmed by 6 bases and the J gene end by 5 bases; junction bases not matched to a gene: 7. Germline lookup yields CDR1 MNHEY and CDR2 SVGEGT. This CDR3 region has 14 residues.

The rearrangement joins TRBV6-2 or TRBV6-3 to TRBJ1-5; 7 nucleotides match TRBD1. This TCR was recovered from a male donor with early-stage non-small cell lung cancer. This sample comprised PBMCs, obtained at surgery. This CDR3 reads CASRPTGDHQPQHF. CDR3 nucleotides: TGTGCCAGCAGGCCAACAGGGGATCATCAGCCCCAGCATTTT.